Described below is a single T cell receptor beta chain sequence and its context. The sample originates from a study of technical replicates of blood from a few donors. CDR3 length equals 14 residues. Between the trimmed V and J ends, which lost 0 bases and 4 bases, there was a span of 10 bases. In germline, CDR1 is SGDLS, CDR2 YYNGEE. Clones were read by immunoSEQ multiplex PCR, and TCRdb kept only the in-frame ones, dropping some. The repertoire holds 65,000 to 90,000 clones, with over 95% as singletons. What was sequenced was T cells isolated from PBMCs. The sequence was obtained from a human donor in good health. The chain is built from TRBV9 and TRBJ1-2; D is uncertain. As DNA, the CDR3 is TGTGCCAGCAGCGTAGAGGCGGTTAGCTATGGCTACACCTTC. Its translation: CASSVEAVSYGYTF.